This T cell receptor beta chain originates from a study of cytomegalovirus exposure and HLA in healthy donors. V lost 0 bases, J lost 10 bases, and 9 bases lay in between. The CDR3 spans 12 residues. Germline lookup yields CDR1 LGHNA and CDR2 YSLEER. 60 Vbeta and 13 Jbeta primers were used in PCR. TCRdb's copy holds only in-frame clones and misses some; the assay was immunoSEQ multiplex PCR. The sample includes 150,000 to 200,000 clones, around 80% of them seen just once. This rearrangement joins TRBV4-3 to TRBJ1-2, with no clear D. Input material: PBMCs. This TCR was sampled from a girl aged 5-17 years in good health and CMV-seropositive. The CDR3 DNA reads TGCGCCAGCAGCCAAGAACGGGGTTCCTACACCTTC. This gives the protein CASSQERGSYTF.